The 2 T cell receptor beta chains given below trace back to one sample, sequenced in a study of shared clonotypes between healthy human individuals. Method: immunoSEQ multiplex PCR; TCRdb's copy keeps in-frame clones and lacks some. The table records around 100,000 clones, about 70% of them present only once. Sequenced sample: memory CD8+ T cells sorted from blood. The sample's subset: CD45RO+ cells pooled with CCR7-negative TemRA cells. The receptors come from a woman aged 25 to 39 in good health.

V and J are TRBV15 and TRBJ2-7; the D gene is possibly TRBD2 (6 bases). In germline, CDR1 is LNHNV, CDR2 YYDKDF (reference sequence). This CDR3 is built from 14 residues. Trimming removed 4 bases from V and 5 bases from J, with 15 bases in between. The CDR3 protein is CATSNGREFHEQYF. Here the CDR3 DNA reads TGTGCCACCAGCAACGGACGGGAGTTCCACGAGCAGTACTTC.

This clone is labeled as medium-sized. J is TRBJ2-7 and V is TRBV6-1; maybe TRBD2 (6 bases). This CDR3 is built from 15 residues. Germline V lookup: CDR1 MNHNS, CDR2 SASEGT. Trimming left V 3 bases short and J 0 bases short, with 12 bases between. The CDR3 reads CASSELGGDSYEQYF. The DNA of the CDR3 is TGTGCCAGCAGTGAGTTAGGCGGGGACTCCTACGAGCAGTACTTC.